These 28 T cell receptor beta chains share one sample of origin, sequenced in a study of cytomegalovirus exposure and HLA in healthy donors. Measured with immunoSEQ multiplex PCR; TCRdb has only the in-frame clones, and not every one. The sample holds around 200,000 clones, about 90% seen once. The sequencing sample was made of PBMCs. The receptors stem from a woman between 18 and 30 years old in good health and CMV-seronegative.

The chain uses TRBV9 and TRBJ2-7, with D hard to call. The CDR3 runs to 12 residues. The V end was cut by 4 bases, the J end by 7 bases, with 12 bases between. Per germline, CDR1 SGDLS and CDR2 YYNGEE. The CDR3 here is CASSQRPEEQYF. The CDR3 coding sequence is TGTGCCAGCAGCCAAAGACCGGAGGAGCAGTACTTC.

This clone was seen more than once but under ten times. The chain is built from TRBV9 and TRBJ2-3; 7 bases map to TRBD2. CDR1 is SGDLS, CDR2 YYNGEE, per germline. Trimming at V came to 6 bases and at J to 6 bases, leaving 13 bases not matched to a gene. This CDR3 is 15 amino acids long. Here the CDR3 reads CASIETLAEGDTQYF. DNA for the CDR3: TGTGCCAGCATCGAGACCCTAGCGGAGGGGGATACGCAGTATTTT.

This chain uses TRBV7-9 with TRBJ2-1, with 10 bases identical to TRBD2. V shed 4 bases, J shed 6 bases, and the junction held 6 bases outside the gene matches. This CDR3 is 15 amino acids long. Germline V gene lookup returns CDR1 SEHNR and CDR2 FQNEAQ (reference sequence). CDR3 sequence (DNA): TGTGCCAGCAGCTCGAGCGGGAGGGCCCTCAATGAGCAGTTCTTC. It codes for CASSSSGRALNEQFF. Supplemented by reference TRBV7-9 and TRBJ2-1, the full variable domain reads DTGVSQNPRHKITKRGQNVTFRCDPISEHNRLYWYRQTLGQGPEFLTYFQNEAQLEKSRLLSDRFSAERPKGSFSTLEIQRTEQGDSAMYLCASSSSGRALNEQFFGPGTRLTVL.

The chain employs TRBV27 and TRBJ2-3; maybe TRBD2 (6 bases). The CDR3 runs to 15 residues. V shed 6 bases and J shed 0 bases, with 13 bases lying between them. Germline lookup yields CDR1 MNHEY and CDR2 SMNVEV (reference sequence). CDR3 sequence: CASSLSGASTDTQYF. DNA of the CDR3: TGTGCCAGCAGCCTCTCGGGAGCGAGCACAGATACGCAGTATTTT.

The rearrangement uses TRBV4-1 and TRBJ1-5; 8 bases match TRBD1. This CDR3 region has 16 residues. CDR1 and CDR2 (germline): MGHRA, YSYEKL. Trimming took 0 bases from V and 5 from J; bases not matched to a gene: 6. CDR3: CASSQDPGQEYQPQHF. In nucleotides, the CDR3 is TGCGCCAGCAGCCAAGATCCGGGACAGGAGTATCAGCCCCAGCATTTT.

The CDR3 coding sequence is TGTGCCAGCAAGGTTAGCGGCTACAATGAGCAGTTCTTC. Encoded protein: CASKVSGYNEQFF. This sequence joins TRBV27 and TRBJ2-1; weak D call: TRBD2 (6 bases). V gave up 7 bases and J gave up 3 bases, with 10 bases separating them. From germline, CDR1 is MNHEY and CDR2 SMNVEV (reference sequence). This CDR3 comprises 13 residues.

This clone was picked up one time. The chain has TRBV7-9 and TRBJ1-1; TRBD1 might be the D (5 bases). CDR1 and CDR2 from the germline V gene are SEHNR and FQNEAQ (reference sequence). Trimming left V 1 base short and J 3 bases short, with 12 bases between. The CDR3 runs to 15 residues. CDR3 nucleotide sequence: TGTGCCAGCAGCTTAGTGGCGGGGGACGACACTGAAGCTTTCTTT. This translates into CASSLVAGDDTEAFF.

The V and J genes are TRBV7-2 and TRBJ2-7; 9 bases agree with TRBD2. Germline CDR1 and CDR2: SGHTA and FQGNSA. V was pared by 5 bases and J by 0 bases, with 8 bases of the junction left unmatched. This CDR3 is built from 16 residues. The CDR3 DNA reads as TGTGCCAGCAGCCCCTTTGAGCGGGAGGTCTCCTACGAGCAGTACTTC. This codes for CASSPFEREVSYEQYF.

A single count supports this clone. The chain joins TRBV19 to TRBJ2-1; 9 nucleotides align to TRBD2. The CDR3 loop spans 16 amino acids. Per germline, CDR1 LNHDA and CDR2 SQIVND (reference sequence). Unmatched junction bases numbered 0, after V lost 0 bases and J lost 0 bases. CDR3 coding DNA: TGTGCCAGTAGTATAGATAGCGGGAGCTCCTACAATGAGCAGTTCTTC. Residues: CASSIDSGSSYNEQFF.

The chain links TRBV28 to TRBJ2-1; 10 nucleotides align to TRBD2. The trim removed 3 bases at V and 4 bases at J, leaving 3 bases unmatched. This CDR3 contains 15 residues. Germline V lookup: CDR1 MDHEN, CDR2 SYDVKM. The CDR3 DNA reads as TGTGCCAGCAGTTTGCCTAGCGGGGGTTACAATGAGCAGTTCTTC. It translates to CASSLPSGGYNEQFF.

The CDR3 region is CAWSADSGSLNEQFF. CDR3 DNA sequence: TGTGCCTGGAGTGCTGATAGCGGGAGCCTCAATGAGCAGTTCTTC. The V gene is TRBV30, the J gene TRBJ2-1; 9 nucleotides match TRBD2. The CDR3 has 15 residues. Germline loops: CDR1 GTSNPN, CDR2 SVGIG (reference sequence). Trimming cost V 1 base and J 6 bases; bases outside gene matches: 7.

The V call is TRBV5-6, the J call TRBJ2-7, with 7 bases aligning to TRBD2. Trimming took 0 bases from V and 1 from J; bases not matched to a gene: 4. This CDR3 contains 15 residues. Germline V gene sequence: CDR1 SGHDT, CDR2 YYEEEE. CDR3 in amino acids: CASSLELAPSYEQYF. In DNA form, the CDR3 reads TGTGCCAGCAGCTTGGAACTAGCGCCTTCCTACGAGCAGTACTTC.

The CDR3 is CASSAQGAETQYF. As DNA, the CDR3 is TGTGCCAGTAGTGCGCAGGGGGCGGAGACCCAGTACTTC. This chain links TRBV19 with TRBJ2-5; the match to TRBD1 covers 8 bases. After removal of 5 bases from V and 5 bases from J, the junction contained 4 bases not matched to a gene. The CDR3 extends over 13 amino acids. Germline CDR1 and CDR2: LNHDA and SQIVND (reference sequence). The variable domain in full, completed from reference TRBV19 and TRBJ2-5, reads DGGITQSPKYLFRKEGQNVTLSCEQNLNHDAMYWYRQDPGQGLRLIYYSQIVNDFQKGDIAEGYSVSREKKESFPLTVTSAQKNPTAFYLCASSAQGAETQYFGPGTRLLVL.

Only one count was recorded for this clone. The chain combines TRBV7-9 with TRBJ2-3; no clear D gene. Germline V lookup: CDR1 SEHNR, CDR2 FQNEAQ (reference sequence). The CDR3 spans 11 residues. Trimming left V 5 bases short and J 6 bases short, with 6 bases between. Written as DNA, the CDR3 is TGTGCCAGCAGCCCCTTTGATACGCAGTATTTT. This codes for CASSPFDTQYF.

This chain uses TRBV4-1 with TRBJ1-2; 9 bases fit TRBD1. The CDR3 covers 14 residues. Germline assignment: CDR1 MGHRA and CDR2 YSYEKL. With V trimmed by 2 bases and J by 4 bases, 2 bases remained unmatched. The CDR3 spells CASSQLTGGYGYTF. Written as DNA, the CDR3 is TGCGCCAGCAGCCAACTGACAGGGGGCTATGGCTACACCTTC.

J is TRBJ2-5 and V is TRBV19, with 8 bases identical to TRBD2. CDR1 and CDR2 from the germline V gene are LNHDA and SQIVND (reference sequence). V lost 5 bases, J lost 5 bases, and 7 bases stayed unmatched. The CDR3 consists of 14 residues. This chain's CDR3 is CASSLGLGRETQYF. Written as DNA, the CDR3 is TGTGCCAGTAGTTTGGGACTAGGGAGGGAGACCCAGTACTTC.

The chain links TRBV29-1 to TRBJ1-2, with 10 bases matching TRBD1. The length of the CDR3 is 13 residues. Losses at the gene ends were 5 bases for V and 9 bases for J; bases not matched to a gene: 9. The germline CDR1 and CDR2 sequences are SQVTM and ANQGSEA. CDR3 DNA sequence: TGCAGCGTTAACTCCGGGACAGGGGATCGCTACACCTTC. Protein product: CSVNSGTGDRYTF.

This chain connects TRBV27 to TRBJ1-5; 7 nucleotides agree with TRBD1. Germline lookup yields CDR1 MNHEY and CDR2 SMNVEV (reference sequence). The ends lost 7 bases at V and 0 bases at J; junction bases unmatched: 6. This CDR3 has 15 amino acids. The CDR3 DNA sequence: TGTGCCAGCAAGGGGACAGTTTATAGCAATCAGCCCCAGCATTTT. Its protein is CASKGTVYSNQPQHF.

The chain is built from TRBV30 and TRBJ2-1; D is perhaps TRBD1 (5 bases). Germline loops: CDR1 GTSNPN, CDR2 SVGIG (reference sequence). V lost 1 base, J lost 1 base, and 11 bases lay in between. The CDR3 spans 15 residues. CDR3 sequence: CAWSEGSGSYNEQFF. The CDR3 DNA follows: TGTGCCTGGAGTGAGGGGTCTGGTTCCTACAATGAGCAGTTCTTC.

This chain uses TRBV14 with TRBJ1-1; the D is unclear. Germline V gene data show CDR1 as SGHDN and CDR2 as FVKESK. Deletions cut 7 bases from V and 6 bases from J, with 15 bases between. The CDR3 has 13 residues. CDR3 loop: CASKPILDSEAFF. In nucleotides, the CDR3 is TGTGCCAGCAAGCCAATCCTTGATTCTGAAGCTTTCTTT. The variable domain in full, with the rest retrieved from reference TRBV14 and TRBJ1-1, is EAGVTQFPSHSVIEKGQTVTLRCDPISGHDNLYWYRRVMGKEIKFLLHFVKESKQDESGMPNNRFLAERTGGTYSTLKVQPAELEDSGVYFCASKPILDSEAFFGQGTRLTVV.

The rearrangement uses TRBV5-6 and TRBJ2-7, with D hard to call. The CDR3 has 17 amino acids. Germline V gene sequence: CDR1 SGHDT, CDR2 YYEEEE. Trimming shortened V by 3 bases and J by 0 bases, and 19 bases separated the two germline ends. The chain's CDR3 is CASSSTPDIRSSYEQYF. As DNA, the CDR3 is TGTGCCAGCAGCTCCACCCCCGACATAAGAAGCTCCTACGAGCAGTACTTC.

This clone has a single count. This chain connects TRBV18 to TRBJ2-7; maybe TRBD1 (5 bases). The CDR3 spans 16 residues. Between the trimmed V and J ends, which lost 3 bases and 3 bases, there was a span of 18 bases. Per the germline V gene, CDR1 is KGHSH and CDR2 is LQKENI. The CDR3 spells CASSPLPNRKDYEQYF. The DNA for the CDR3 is TGTGCCAGCTCACCTTTACCTAACAGGAAAGACTACGAGCAGTACTTC.

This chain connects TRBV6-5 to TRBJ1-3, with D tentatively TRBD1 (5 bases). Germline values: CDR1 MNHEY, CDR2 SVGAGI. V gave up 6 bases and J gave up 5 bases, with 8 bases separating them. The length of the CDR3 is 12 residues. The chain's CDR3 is CASSTDRNTIYF. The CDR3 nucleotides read TGTGCCAGCAGCACGGACAGAAACACCATATATTTT.

CDR3 DNA: TGTGCCAGCAGTCCCGGGAGGTCCGATGAAAAACTGTTTTTT. It encodes CASSPGRSDEKLFF. V usage is TRBV27 and J usage is TRBJ1-4; D not resolved. The V end lost 5 bases, the J end lost 6 bases, and 13 bases lay between the germline ends. The CDR3 covers 14 residues. From germline, CDR1 is MNHEY and CDR2 SMNVEV (reference sequence).

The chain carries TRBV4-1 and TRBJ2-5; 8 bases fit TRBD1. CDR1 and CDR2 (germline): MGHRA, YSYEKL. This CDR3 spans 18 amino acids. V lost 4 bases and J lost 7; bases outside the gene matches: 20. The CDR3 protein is CASSLRQGRFQPNGTQYF. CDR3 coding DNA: TGCGCCAGCAGCCTCAGACAGGGGCGCTTCCAACCCAATGGGACCCAGTACTTC.

This CDR3 reads CASSSQGAPGNTIYF. Here the CDR3 DNA reads TGTGCCAGCAGCTCACAGGGGGCGCCCGGAAACACCATATATTTT. This rearrangement joins TRBV11-2 to TRBJ1-3; TRBD1 matches 9 bases. Germline assignment: CDR1 SGHAT and CDR2 FQNNGV. With 4 bases clipped from V and 4 bases from J, the junction kept 5 bases outside the gene matches. This CDR3 region has 15 residues.

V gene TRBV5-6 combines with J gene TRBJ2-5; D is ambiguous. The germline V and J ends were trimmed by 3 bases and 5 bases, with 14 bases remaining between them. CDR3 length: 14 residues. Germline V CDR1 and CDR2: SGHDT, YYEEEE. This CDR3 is CASSSYLGRETQYF. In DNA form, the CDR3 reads TGTGCCAGCAGCTCCTATCTAGGTAGGGAGACCCAGTACTTC.

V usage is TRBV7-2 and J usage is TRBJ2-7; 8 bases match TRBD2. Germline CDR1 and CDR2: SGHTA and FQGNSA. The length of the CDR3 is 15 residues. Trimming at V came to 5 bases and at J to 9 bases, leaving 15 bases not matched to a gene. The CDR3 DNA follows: TGTGCCAGCAGCCTCAGGACTAGCTTACAGCTAGGGCAGTACTTC. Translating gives CASSLRTSLQLGQYF.